The 9 T cell receptor beta chains in this list originate from one sample, sequenced in a study of blood T cell repertoires in COVID-19. Clones were sequenced by immunoSEQ multiplex PCR, and TCRdb holds only the in-frame ones, with some missing. The data hold about 410,000 clones, with around 91% observed a single time. Sequenced input: PBMCs or T cells enriched from blood (not recorded which). Source of these receptors: a man between 18 and 35 years old who had recovered from COVID-19.

The chain recombines TRBV11-2 with TRBJ2-7; no clear D gene. The V end lost 2 bases, the J end lost 0 bases, and 11 bases lay between the germline ends. The CDR3 is 15 residues long. Germline assignment: CDR1 SGHAT and CDR2 FQNNGV. CDR3 region: CASSLMDASSYEQYF. The CDR3 nucleotides are TGTGCCAGCAGCTTAATGGATGCTAGCTCCTACGAGCAGTACTTC.

The rearrangement joins TRBV7-2 to TRBJ1-1, with TRBD1 matching 7 bases. The CDR3 sequence is 13 residues long. Germline assignment: CDR1 SGHTA and CDR2 FQGNSA. V was clipped by 6 bases and J by 5 bases; unmatched bases: 6. The CDR3 DNA reads TGTGCCAGCAGGAAAACAGGGGTGACTGAAGCTTTCTTT. Amino acid sequence: CASRKTGVTEAFF. Complete variable domain (other parts from reference TRBV7-2 and TRBJ1-1): GAGVSQSPSNKVTEKGKDVELRCDPISGHTALYWYRQSLGQGLEFLIYFQGNSAPDKSGLPSDRFSAERTGGSVSTLTIQRTQQEDSAVYLCASRKTGVTEAFFGQGTRLTVV.

V gene TRBV6-5 combines with J gene TRBJ1-6; no firm D call. Germline CDR1 and CDR2: MNHEY and SVGAGI. The V end was cut by 2 bases, the J end by 12 bases, with 11 bases between. The CDR3 contains 13 residues. The CDR3 reads CASSYGEGVPLHF. CDR3 sequence (DNA): TGTGCCAGCAGTTACGGGGAGGGAGTACCCCTCCACTTT.

The chain joins TRBV29-1 to TRBJ2-7; 9 bases fit TRBD2. The CDR3 is 14 residues long. After removal of 8 bases from V and 6 bases from J, the junction contained 14 bases not matched to a gene. Germline V lookup: CDR1 SQVTM, CDR2 ANQGSEA. This chain's CDR3 is CSTPRDSAGGEQYF. CDR3 nucleotide sequence: TGCAGCACCCCAAGGGACTCAGCGGGAGGCGAGCAGTACTTC.

V gene TRBV11-2 combines with J gene TRBJ2-2; 9 positions agree with TRBD1. The CDR3 totals 15 residues. Germline V gene data show CDR1 as SGHAT and CDR2 as FQNNGV. V was clipped by 3 bases and J by 7 bases; unmatched bases: 6. The CDR3 DNA reads as TGTGCCAGCAGCTTGGGGACAGGGCGTATCGGGGAGCTGTTTTTT. The encoded protein is CASSLGTGRIGELFF.

This chain connects TRBV24-1 to TRBJ2-1; no clear D gene. Germline V gene data show CDR1 as KGHDR and CDR2 as SFDVKD. CDR3 length: 11 amino acids. With 5 bases removed from V and 12 bases from J, the gap between germline ends came to 10 bases. CDR3 in amino acids: CATSGPDGQFF. The CDR3 DNA reads as TGTGCCACCAGTGGGCCCGATGGGCAGTTCTTC.

This rearrangement joins TRBV29-1 to TRBJ2-7, with a weak D call TRBD2 (6 bases). This CDR3 comprises 17 residues. The germline CDR1 and CDR2 sequences are SQVTM and ANQGSEA. V shed 4 bases and J shed 0 bases, with 22 bases lying between them. DNA of the CDR3: TGCAGCGTTGCGGGAGACCCGAGGATTACGGACTCCTACGAGCAGTACTTC. Amino acids: CSVAGDPRITDSYEQYF.

A few counts support this clone. The chain couples TRBV30 to TRBJ1-2, with 9 bases fitting TRBD1. The CDR3 is made up of 13 amino acids. CDR1 GTSNPN and CDR2 SVGIG come from the germline V gene (reference sequence). The trim removed 1 base at V and 6 bases at J, leaving 3 bases unmatched. CDR3 sequence: CAWSGRTGDGYTF. The DNA for the CDR3 is TGTGCCTGGAGTGGGAGGACAGGGGATGGCTACACCTTC.

In nucleotides, the CDR3 is TGTGCCAGCAGCTTAGACAGAAGCTCCTATAATTCACCCCTCCACTTT. Its translation is CASSLDRSSYNSPLHF. The chain links TRBV7-9 to TRBJ1-6; no reliable D call. V was shortened by 1 base and J by 0 bases, with 7 bases between the two germline ends. This CDR3 comprises 16 residues. Germline assignment: CDR1 SEHNR and CDR2 FQNEAQ (reference sequence).